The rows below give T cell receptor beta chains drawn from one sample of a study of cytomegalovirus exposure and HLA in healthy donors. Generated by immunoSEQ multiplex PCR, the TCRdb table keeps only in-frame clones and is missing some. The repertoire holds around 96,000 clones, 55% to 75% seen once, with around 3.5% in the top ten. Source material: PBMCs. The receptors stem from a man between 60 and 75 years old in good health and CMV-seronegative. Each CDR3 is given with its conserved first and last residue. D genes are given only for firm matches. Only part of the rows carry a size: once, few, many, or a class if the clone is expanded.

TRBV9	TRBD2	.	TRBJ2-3	CASSVEGGSSWDTQYF	TGTGCCAGCAGCGTAGAGGGAGGGTCGAGCTGGGATACGCAGTATTTT
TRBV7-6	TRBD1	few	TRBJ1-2	CASSLAAATGTGSYYGYTF	TGTGCCAGCAGCTTAGCCGCTGCAACCGGGACAGGGAGTTACTATGGCTACACCTTC
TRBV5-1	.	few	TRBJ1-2	CASRMGTGDYGYTF	TGCGCCAGCAGAATGGGAACAGGCGACTATGGCTACACCTTC
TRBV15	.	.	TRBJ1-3	CATSRDPAGTGNTIYF	TGTGCCACCAGCAGAGATCCCGCAGGGACAGGAAACACCATATATTTT
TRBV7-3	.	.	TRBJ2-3	CASRGVNVNTDTQYF	TGTGCCAGCAGGGGAGTAAACGTCAACACAGATACGCAGTATTTT
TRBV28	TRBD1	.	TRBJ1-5	CATHRDRHNQPQHF	TGTGCCACACACCGGGACAGACACAATCAGCCCCAGCATTTT
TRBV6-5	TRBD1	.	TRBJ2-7	CASSYRDRGSYEQYF	TGTGCCAGCAGTTACAGGGACAGGGGATCCTACGAGCAGTACTTC
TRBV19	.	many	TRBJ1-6	CASSMFVGASPLHF	TGTGCCAGTAGTATGTTTGTGGGAGCTTCACCCCTCCACTTT
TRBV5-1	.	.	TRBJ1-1	CASSLASNRMNTEAFF	TGCGCCAGCAGCTTGGCCTCGAACAGGATGAACACTGAAGCTTTCTTT
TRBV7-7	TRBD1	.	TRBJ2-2	CASSLSQGAIGELFF	TGTGCCAGCAGCCTCAGCCAGGGGGCCATCGGGGAGCTGTTTTTT